The clone carrying this TCR beta chain has more than one count but fewer than ten. Its matching antigen is unknown. TCRdb called the RT-PCR reads again in MiXCR, with one record for every CDR3 protein. Of about 150,000 distinct CDR3 sequences listed, roughly a tenth are singletons. The data were obtained in a study of response to subunit inactivated influenza vaccine. Whole-study results and caveats: Seasonal influenza vaccination, on each occasion, was suggested by the authors to recruit few new T cells.

The J segment lost 4 bases and the V segment lost 4 bases, leaving 2 bases of the junction unmatched. The CDR3 totals 14 residues. Germline CDR1 ENHRY, CDR2 SYGVKD. This sample comprised CD8+ T cells sorted from PBMCs, obtained less than 30 months after vaccination. The chain uses TRBV10-3 and TRBJ2-2; 8 bases are a match to TRBD1. This TCR came from a man aged 50-75 years who received an inactivated influenza vaccine. The CDR3 sequence is CAISAGGSTGELFF. The CDR3, as DNA: TGTGCCATCAGTGCAGGGGGCAGCACCGGGGAGCTGTTTTTT.